Following are 21 T cell receptor beta chains from one sample sequenced in a study of coeliac disease. This table comes from immunoSEQ multiplex PCR, and its TCRdb copy is limited to in-frame clones, with some not included. This sample has some 4,000 clones, with about 59% found just once. The specimen was lymphocytes from the gut lamina propria. The receptor source for this set is a man between 70 and 80 years old without celiac disease.

V gene TRBV5-6 combines with J gene TRBJ2-2; D may be TRBD1 (5 bases). V was trimmed by 4 bases and J by 4 bases, leaving 14 bases between them. The CDR3 contains 15 residues. Germline loops: CDR1 SGHDT, CDR2 YYEEEE. CDR3 nucleotides: TGTGCCAGCAGCAAAGGCAGGGTGGGCACCGGGGAGCTGTTTTTT. Residues: CASSKGRVGTGELFF.

The chain employs TRBV6-5 and TRBJ2-5; 7 nucleotides agree with TRBD2. Per germline, CDR1 MNHEY and CDR2 SVGAGI. There are 16 residues in the CDR3. Trimming cost V 0 bases and J 1 base; bases outside gene matches: 5. The CDR3, as DNA: TGTGCCAGCAGTTACTCGAGTGGGGGGGTCCAAGAGACCCAGTACTTC. Translating it yields CASSYSSGGVQETQYF.

This clone was recorded a few times. The gene calls are TRBV4-1 and TRBJ2-3, with TRBD2 matching 11 bases. The germline CDR1 and CDR2 sequences are MGHRA and YSYEKL. The CDR3 totals 15 residues. J gave up 6 bases and V 4 bases, and 6 bases lay outside the gene matches. CDR3 region: CASSLAGGPADTQYF. In DNA form, the CDR3 reads TGCGCCAGCAGCCTAGCGGGGGGGCCAGCGGATACGCAGTATTTT.

This clone was detected only once. This chain links TRBV7-9 with TRBJ2-7, with 8 positions matching TRBD1. Trimming cost V 2 bases and J 7 bases; bases outside gene matches: 19. Germline loops: CDR1 SEHNR, CDR2 FQNEAQ (reference sequence). The CDR3 is 18 residues long. The CDR3 spells CASSLSQRNRGALKEQYF. The DNA for the CDR3 is TGTGCCAGCAGCTTATCCCAAAGGAACAGGGGGGCCCTTAAAGAGCAGTACTTC.

In its sample, this clone ranks as large (0.1 to 1%). The J gene is TRBJ2-7, the V gene TRBV6-6; 9 bases align to TRBD1. The CDR3 extends over 14 amino acids. The junction had 5 bases not matched to a gene; V was cut back by 2 bases and J by 6 bases. Germline V CDR1 and CDR2: MNHNY, SVGAGI (reference sequence). For the CDR3, the DNA is TGTGCCAGCAGTTACGGAGGACAGGGGAGCGAGCAGTACTTC. It translates to CASSYGGQGSEQYF.

The chain employs TRBV5-5 and TRBJ1-6; possibly TRBD1 for D (5 bases). V was trimmed by 4 bases and J by 6 bases, leaving 8 bases between them. Germline V lookup: CDR1 SGHKS, CDR2 YYEKEE (reference sequence). CDR3 length: 13 amino acids. DNA for the CDR3: TGTGCCAGCAGCCTCCAGGGTAATTCACCCCTCCACTTT. As protein: CASSLQGNSPLHF.

This clone came up a few times. This chain connects TRBV7-9 to TRBJ2-5; D might be TRBD2 (7 bases). The CDR3 covers 16 residues. Germline CDR1 is SEHNR and CDR2 is FQNEAQ (reference sequence). The V end was cut by 4 bases, the J end by 5 bases, with 20 bases between. CDR3 residues: CASSSGMGGAAETQYF. CDR3 DNA: TGTGCCAGCAGCTCCGGTATGGGGGGGGCCGCGGAGACCCAGTACTTC.

In its sample, this clone was seen a few times. The rearrangement links TRBV27 to TRBJ1-1; D remains ambiguous. This CDR3 contains 15 residues. Germline CDR1 MNHEY, CDR2 SMNVEV (reference sequence). The V gene lost 0 bases and the J gene lost 1 base, with 9 bases spanning the gap. CDR3 bases: TGTGCCAGCAGTTTATCGTCAGGCGCGAACACTGAAGCTTTCTTT. It encodes CASSLSSGANTEAFF.

Comment on this clone: Sequence at one end of the junction differs from germline and may be a read error. The V and J genes are TRBV5-1 and TRBJ2-1; TRBD2 matches at 9 bases. CDR3 length equals 17 residues. The germline V gene has CDR1 SGHRS and CDR2 YFSETQ. The CDR3 coding sequence is TGCGCCAGCAGCTGGACCTCAGGCGGGGGGGCCTATAATGAGCAGTTCTTC. It specifies CASSWTSGGGAYNEQFF.

V gene TRBV15 combines with J gene TRBJ2-1, with 7 bases aligning to TRBD1. In germline, CDR1 is LNHNV, CDR2 YYDKDF (reference sequence). This CDR3 comprises 15 residues. The junction had 7 bases not matched to a gene; V was cut back by 4 bases and J by 4 bases. CDR3 sequence: CATSTAGTAYNEQFF. The CDR3 nucleotides read TGTGCCACCAGCACAGCCGGGACAGCTTACAATGAGCAGTTCTTC. Filled out from reference TRBV15 and TRBJ2-1, the complete variable domain reads DAMVIQNPRYQVTQFGKPVTLSCSQTLNHNVMYWYQQKSSQAPKLLFHYYDKDFNNEADTPDNFQSRRPNTSFCFLDIRSPGLGDTAMYLCATSTAGTAYNEQFFGPGTRLTVL.

In its sample, this clone is medium-sized. V and J are TRBV4-1 and TRBJ1-1, with 10 nucleotides matching TRBD1. The ends lost 2 bases at V and 0 bases at J; junction bases unmatched: 21. Germline V gene lookup returns CDR1 MGHRA and CDR2 YSYEKL. The CDR3 sequence is 22 residues long. This chain's CDR3 is CASSQPRPRRRQGAEVNTEAFF. The CDR3 region has the DNA TGCGCCAGCAGCCAACCAAGACCCCGCCGGAGACAGGGGGCGGAGGTGAACACTGAAGCTTTCTTT.

The table lists this clone with a few counts. The chain combines TRBV25-1 with TRBJ1-1, with TRBD1 as a possible D gene (5 bases). Trimming took 6 bases from V and 0 from J, leaving 11 bases between them. The CDR3 contains 14 residues. Germline CDR1 is MGHDK and CDR2 is SYGVNS. The CDR3: CASSDDSMNTEAFF. DNA of the CDR3: TGTGCCAGCAGCGATGACAGCATGAACACTGAAGCTTTCTTT. The variable domain in full, completed from reference TRBV25-1 and TRBJ1-1, reads EADIYQTPRYLVIGTGKKITLECSQTMGHDKMYWYQQDPGMELHLIHYSYGVNSTEKGDLSSESTVSRIRTEHFPLTLESARPSHTSQYLCASSDDSMNTEAFFGQGTRLTVV.

The rearrangement uses TRBV5-1 and TRBJ2-1; 8 bases match TRBD1. The CDR3 has 16 amino acids. V was pared by 3 bases and J by 0 bases, with 5 bases of the junction left unmatched. Per the germline V gene, CDR1 is SGHRS and CDR2 is YFSETQ. The CDR3 here is CASSSRQGNSYNEQFF. In DNA, the CDR3 is TGCGCCAGCAGCTCTAGACAGGGGAACTCCTACAATGAGCAGTTCTTC.

The rearrangement links TRBV11-1 to TRBJ2-1; D possibly corresponds to TRBD1 (5 bases). Germline V gene lookup returns CDR1 SGHAT and CDR2 FQDESV (reference sequence). CDR3 length: 15 residues. The ends were cut back, 4 bases at V and 0 bases at J, with 10 bases in the middle. CDR3 protein: CASSSLQGSYNEQFF. The CDR3 DNA reads TGTGCCAGCAGCTCCCTTCAGGGCTCCTACAATGAGCAGTTCTTC.

The chain links TRBV19 to TRBJ1-4, with 8 bases fitting TRBD1. J was trimmed by 8 bases and V by 3 bases; bases with no gene match: 17. Looked up from germline, CDR1 is LNHDA and CDR2 is SQIVND (reference sequence). CDR3 length: 18 residues. CDR3 nucleotide sequence: TGTGCCAGTAGTATGACTCGTGGGCCGGGACAGGTCGAAGAAAAACTGTTTTTT. Protein sequence: CASSMTRGPGQVEEKLFF.

This chain connects TRBV5-1 to TRBJ1-4; 10 bases are a match to TRBD1. CDR1 SGHRS and CDR2 YFSETQ come from the germline V gene. This CDR3 region has 15 residues. Unmatched junction bases numbered 6, after V lost 4 bases and J lost 6 bases. The CDR3 DNA reads as TGCGCCAGCAGCCCGACAGGGGGCAGAGATGAAAAACTGTTTTTT. Amino acid sequence: CASSPTGGRDEKLFF.

V usage is TRBV15 and J usage is TRBJ1-2, with 9 bases lining up with TRBD1. The junction had 6 bases not matched to a gene; V was cut back by 0 bases and J by 7 bases. The CDR3 totals 15 residues. In germline, CDR1 is LNHNV, CDR2 YYDKDF (reference sequence). This chain's CDR3 is CATSRDRDRARGYTF. The CDR3, as DNA: TGTGCCACCAGCAGAGATAGGGACAGGGCCCGTGGCTACACCTTC.

This clone was detected only a few times. The chain employs TRBV15 and TRBJ2-3; D is unclear. CDR3 length: 14 amino acids. The germline V gene encodes CDR1 LNHNV and CDR2 YYDKDF (reference sequence). V shed 5 bases and J shed 6 bases, with 15 bases lying between them. CDR3 amino acids: CATSGGWARDTQYF. The CDR3 nucleotides read TGTGCCACCAGCGGTGGTTGGGCCCGGGATACGCAGTATTTT.

This clone was seen only a few times. The chain combines TRBV28 with TRBJ1-6, with a tentative D call TRBD1 (5 bases). CDR1 and CDR2 (germline): MDHEN, SYDVKM. The CDR3 loop spans 13 amino acids. V dropped 5 bases and J dropped 11 bases, with 13 bases sitting between them. The CDR3 loop reads CASSPPGDAPLHF. DNA for the CDR3: TGTGCCAGCAGTCCACCGGGGGATGCACCCCTCCACTTT.

J is TRBJ1-1 and V is TRBV6-4, with D possibly being TRBD1 (5 bases). Germline V gene lookup returns CDR1 MRHNA and CDR2 SNTAGT. V was shortened by 2 bases and J by 3 bases, with 13 bases between the two germline ends. The CDR3 covers 15 residues. The CDR3 DNA reads as TGTGCCAGCAGTGACCCCGCAGGGAGGTACACTGAAGCTTTCTTT. It yields the protein CASSDPAGRYTEAFF.

V usage is TRBV4-1 and J usage is TRBJ2-4; TRBD2 might be the D (5 bases). Trimming pared 0 bases from V and 8 bases from J, leaving 11 bases between. Per the germline V gene, CDR1 is MGHRA and CDR2 is YSYEKL. CDR3 length equals 14 residues. CDR3 residues: CASSQDLAWDIQYF. The CDR3 region has the DNA TGCGCCAGCAGCCAAGATTTAGCGTGGGACATTCAGTACTTC.